What follows is one T cell receptor beta chain and its context. One entry per CDR3 protein results from TCRdb running MiXCR on the 5' RACE reads. The sample gives roughly 92,000 distinct CDR3 sequences, about an eighth of which show up once; around 4.3% is in the top ten. This entry belongs to a study of early T cells in non-severe SARS-CoV-2 infection. The CDR3 consists of 15 residues. Germline trimming cut 2 bases from V and 3 bases from J; bases unmatched to any gene: 4. Germline lookup yields CDR1 SGHTA and CDR2 FQGNSA. The source is an adult who was a healthcare worker with PCR-confirmed SARS-CoV-2 infection or an uninfected control (not recorded which). The material was whole blood, obtained at baseline. The chain uses TRBV7-2 and TRBJ1-5; TRBD1 agrees at 7 bases. The CDR3 is CASSLWGQTNQPQHF. In DNA, the CDR3 is TGTGCCAGCAGCTTATGGGGACAGACCAATCAGCCCCAGCATTTT.